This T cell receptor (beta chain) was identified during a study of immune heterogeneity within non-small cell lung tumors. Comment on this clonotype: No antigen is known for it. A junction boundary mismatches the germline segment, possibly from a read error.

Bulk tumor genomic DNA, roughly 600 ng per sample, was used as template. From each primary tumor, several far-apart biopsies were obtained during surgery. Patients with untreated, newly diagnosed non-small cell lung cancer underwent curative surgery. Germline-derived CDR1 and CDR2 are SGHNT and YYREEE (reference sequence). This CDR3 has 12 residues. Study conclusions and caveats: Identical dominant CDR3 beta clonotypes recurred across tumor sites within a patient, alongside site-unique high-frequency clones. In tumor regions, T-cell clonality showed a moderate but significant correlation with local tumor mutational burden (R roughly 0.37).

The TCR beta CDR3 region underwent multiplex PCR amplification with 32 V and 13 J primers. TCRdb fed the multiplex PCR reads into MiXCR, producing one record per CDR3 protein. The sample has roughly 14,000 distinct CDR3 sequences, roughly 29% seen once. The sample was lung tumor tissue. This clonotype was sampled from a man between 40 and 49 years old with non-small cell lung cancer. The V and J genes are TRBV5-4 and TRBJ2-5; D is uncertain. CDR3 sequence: CANSLRQETQYF. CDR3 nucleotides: TGTGCCAACAGCTTGCGGCAAGAGACCCAGTACTTC.